The 14 T cell receptor beta chains given below trace back to one sample, sequenced in a study of blood T cell repertoires in COVID-19. Data came from immunoSEQ multiplex PCR; TCRdb stores just in-frame clones and leaves some out. The data show 51,000 or so clones, approximately 89% seen once. The sample comprised peripheral blood. These receptors all come from an elderly man with active or convalescent COVID-19.

The count of this clone is one. This chain joins TRBV7-2 and TRBJ2-2, with 7 bases matching TRBD2. Germline V gives CDR1 SGHTA, CDR2 FQGNSA. V was pared by 0 bases and J by 4 bases, with 5 bases of the junction left unmatched. The CDR3 has 16 amino acids. Written as DNA, the CDR3 is TGTGCCAGCAGCTTAGCGGGAGGGTCTCTCACCGGGGAGCTGTTTTTT. This translates into CASSLAGGSLTGELFF.

This clone was recorded once. V gene TRBV27 combines with J gene TRBJ2-7; 8 bases fit TRBD1. CDR3 length: 16 residues. The germline V gene encodes CDR1 MNHEY and CDR2 SMNVEV (reference sequence). Trimming at V came to 3 bases and at J to 8 bases, leaving 15 bases not matched to a gene. The chain's CDR3 is CASSLSVMDRAGKQYF. The CDR3 DNA reads TGTGCCAGCAGTTTGTCAGTCATGGACAGGGCTGGCAAGCAGTACTTC.

The chain combines TRBV19 with TRBJ2-3; maybe TRBD1 (6 bases). With 8 bases removed from V and 2 bases from J, the gap between germline ends came to 23 bases. This CDR3 has 17 residues. Germline CDR1 is LNHDA and CDR2 is SQIVND (reference sequence). In DNA, the CDR3 is TGTGCCAGTTCTTACGCACTGGACAGTGGCCTCACAGATACGCAGTATTTT. Its protein is CASSYALDSGLTDTQYF.

This chain uses TRBV6-2 or TRBV6-3 with TRBJ2-5; maybe TRBD2 (6 bases). This CDR3 is built from 16 residues. Germline V gives CDR1 MNHEY, CDR2 SVGEGT. Trimming removed 5 bases at V and 2 bases at J, with 18 bases between. Written as DNA, the CDR3 is TGTGCCAGCAGTCCGGGACTCTCGCCGTTTCAAGAGACCCAGTACTTC. Residues: CASSPGLSPFQETQYF.

The chain uses TRBV29-1 and TRBJ2-2; D is perhaps TRBD1 (5 bases). The CDR3 sequence is 14 residues long. V gave up 0 bases and J gave up 9 bases, with 14 bases separating them. CDR1 SQVTM and CDR2 ANQGSEA come from the germline V gene. The CDR3, as DNA: TGCAGCGTTGAAGATGGAAAGGGGCTCCGGGAGCTGTTTTTT. Encoded protein: CSVEDGKGLRELFF.

This clone showed up just a few times. The J gene is TRBJ1-1, the V gene TRBV2, with 12 bases fitting TRBD1. This CDR3 comprises 15 residues. CDR1 is SNHLY, CDR2 FYNNEI, per germline. V gave up 8 bases and J gave up 0 bases; unmatched junction bases: 4. The CDR3 sequence: CASGGTGGMNTEAFF. CDR3 DNA sequence: TGTGCCAGCGGGGGGACAGGGGGCATGAACACTGAAGCTTTCTTT.

V is TRBV9 and J is TRBJ2-2; 7 nucleotides match TRBD2. Trimming at V came to 1 base and at J to 1 base, leaving 4 bases not matched to a gene. Germline lookup yields CDR1 SGDLS and CDR2 YYNGEE. CDR3 length: 16 residues. This CDR3 reads CASSVSGGGNTGELFF. For the CDR3, the DNA is TGTGCCAGCAGCGTATCCGGCGGGGGGAACACCGGGGAGCTGTTTTTT.

This clone was seen just once. This chain connects TRBV28 to TRBJ2-7, with 12 bases lining up with TRBD1. There are 15 residues in the CDR3. The germline V gene encodes CDR1 MDHEN and CDR2 SYDVKM. Trimming at V came to 10 bases and at J to 4 bases, leaving 11 bases not matched to a gene. This chain's CDR3 is CATFLGQGARYEQYF. CDR3 nucleotide sequence: TGTGCCACCTTCCTGGGACAGGGGGCCCGTTACGAGCAGTACTTC.

The chain couples TRBV21-1 to TRBJ2-1; the table's D call, TRBD1, was not checked against the DNA. TRBV21-1 is assigned pseudogene status. CDR3 size: 14 residues. The CDR3 protein is CASTDRGQVNEQFF. The CDR3 DNA is TGTGCCAGCACAGATAGGGGGCAGGTCAATGAGCAGTTCTTC.

The chain's CDR3 is CASSSGTGGRYGYTF. The DNA of the CDR3 is TGTGCCAGCTCATCTGGGACAGGGGGGCGATATGGCTACACCTTC. The rearrangement joins TRBV6-6 to TRBJ1-2; 11 bases map to TRBD1. This CDR3 is 15 amino acids long. The V gene end was trimmed by 8 bases and the J gene end by 5 bases; junction bases not matched to a gene: 10. Per germline, CDR1 MNHNY and CDR2 SVGAGI (reference sequence).

The rearrangement uses TRBV3-1 (or the pseudogene TRBV3-2) and TRBJ2-1, with TRBD2 identical over 8 bases. The germline V gene encodes CDR1 LGHDT and CDR2 YNNKEL (reference sequence). The CDR3 totals 16 residues. After removal of 0 bases from V and 7 bases from J, the junction contained 8 bases not matched to a gene. The DNA for the CDR3 is TGTGCCAGCAGCCAAGATCACGGGAGGGCCGGAAATGAGCAGTTCTTC. Translating it yields CASSQDHGRAGNEQFF.

The chain uses TRBV9 and TRBJ2-3; 8 bases agree with TRBD2. CDR3 size: 16 residues. From germline, CDR1 is SGDLS and CDR2 YYNGEE. V was clipped by 3 bases and J by 2 bases; unmatched bases: 8. The CDR3 DNA is TGTGCCAGCAGCGAGAGCGGGGGATTTACCACAGATACGCAGTATTTT. As protein: CASSESGGFTTDTQYF.

The chain uses TRBV5-1 and TRBJ2-7; D may be TRBD1 (6 bases). The CDR3 is 14 amino acids. Between the trimmed V and J ends, which lost 0 bases and 5 bases, there was a span of 12 bases. From germline, CDR1 is SGHRS and CDR2 YFSETQ. CDR3 DNA: TGCGCCAGCAGCTTGGGAACAGGGTTGAACGAGCAGTACTTC. Its translation: CASSLGTGLNEQYF. The full variable domain, with the rest looked up from reference TRBV5-1 and TRBJ2-7, is KAGVTQTPRYLIKTRGQQVTLSCSPISGHRSVSWYQQTPGQGLQFLFEYFSETQRNKGNFPGRFSGRQFSNSRSEMNVSTLELGDSALYLCASSLGTGLNEQYFGPGTRLTVT.

The CDR3 region has the DNA TGCGCCAGCAGCTTGGGAGGGACTAGCACAGATACGCAGTATTTT. Encoded protein: CASSLGGTSTDTQYF. J is TRBJ2-3 and V is TRBV5-1, with D possibly being TRBD2 (6 bases). The CDR3 consists of 15 residues. CDR1 SGHRS and CDR2 YFSETQ come from the germline V gene. The V gene lost 0 bases and the J gene lost 0 bases, with 8 bases spanning the gap.